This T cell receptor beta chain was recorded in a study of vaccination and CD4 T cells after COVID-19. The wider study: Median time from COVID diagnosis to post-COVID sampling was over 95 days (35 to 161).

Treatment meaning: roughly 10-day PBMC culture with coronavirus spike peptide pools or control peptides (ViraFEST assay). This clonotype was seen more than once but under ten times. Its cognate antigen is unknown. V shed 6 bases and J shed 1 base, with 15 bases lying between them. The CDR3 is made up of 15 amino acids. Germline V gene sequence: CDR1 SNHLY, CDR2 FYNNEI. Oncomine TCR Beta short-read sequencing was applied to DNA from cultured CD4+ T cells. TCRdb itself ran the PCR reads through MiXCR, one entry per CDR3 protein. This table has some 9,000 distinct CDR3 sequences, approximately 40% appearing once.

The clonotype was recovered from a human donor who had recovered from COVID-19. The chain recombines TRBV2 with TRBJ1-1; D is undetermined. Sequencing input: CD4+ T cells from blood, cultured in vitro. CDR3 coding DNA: TGTGCCAGCAGCCGTAATCCAGCCCCGAACACTGAAGCTTTCTTT. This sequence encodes CASSRNPAPNTEAFF.